This T cell receptor (beta chain) was obtained from a study of T cells in Graves' hyperthyroidism and ophthalmopathy. Authors of the study amplified TCR beta CDR3 regions from RNA transcripts. During a first-round RT-PCR of the TCR CDR3, the HTBI primer set was used. A single record per CDR3 protein comes from TCRdb applying MiXCR to the multiplex PCR reads. This table holds about 570,000 distinct CDR3 sequences, under 60% found once. This clonotype turned up a few times. CDR1 is WSHSY and CDR2 is SAAADI in the germline V gene. Trimming removed 6 bases from V and 8 bases from J; junction bases left unmatched: 6. The CDR3 has 14 amino acids.

The chain links TRBV10-2 to TRBJ1-6, with 8 bases lining up with TRBD1. The sequenced material came from peripheral blood or thyroid tissue (not recorded which). This receptor was obtained from an adult woman with Graves' disease, either hyperthyroidism or ophthalmopathy (not recorded which). The CDR3 sequence: CASRADRDDSPLHF. The CDR3, as DNA: TGCGCCAGCAGAGCGGACAGGGATGATTCACCCCTCCACTTT.